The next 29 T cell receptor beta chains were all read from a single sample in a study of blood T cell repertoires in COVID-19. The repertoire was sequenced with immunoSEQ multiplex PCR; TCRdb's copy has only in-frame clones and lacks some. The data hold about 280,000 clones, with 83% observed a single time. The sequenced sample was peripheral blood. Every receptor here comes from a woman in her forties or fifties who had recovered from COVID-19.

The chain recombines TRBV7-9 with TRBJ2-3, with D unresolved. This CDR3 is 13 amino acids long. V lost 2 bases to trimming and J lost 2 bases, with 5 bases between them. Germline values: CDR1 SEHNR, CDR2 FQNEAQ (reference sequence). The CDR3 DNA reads TGTGCCAGCAGCTTAACAGCCACAGATACGCAGTATTTT. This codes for CASSLTATDTQYF.

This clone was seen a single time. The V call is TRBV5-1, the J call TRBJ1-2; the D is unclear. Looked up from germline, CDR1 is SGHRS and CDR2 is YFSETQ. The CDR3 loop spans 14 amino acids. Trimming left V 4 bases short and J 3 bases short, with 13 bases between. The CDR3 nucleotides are TGCGCCAGCAGCCCCCGAGGAGGTGACTATGGCTACACCTTC. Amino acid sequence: CASSPRGGDYGYTF.

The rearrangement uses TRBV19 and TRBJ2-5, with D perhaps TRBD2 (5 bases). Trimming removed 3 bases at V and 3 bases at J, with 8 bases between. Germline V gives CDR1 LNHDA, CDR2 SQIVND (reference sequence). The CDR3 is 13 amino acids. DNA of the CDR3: TGTGCCAGTAGTATTTGGGAGAAAGAGACCCAGTACTTC. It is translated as CASSIWEKETQYF.

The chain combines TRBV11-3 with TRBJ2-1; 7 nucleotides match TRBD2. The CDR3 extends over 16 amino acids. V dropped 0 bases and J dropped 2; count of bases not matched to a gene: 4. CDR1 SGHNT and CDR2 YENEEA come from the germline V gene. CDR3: CASSLEASGAYNEQFF. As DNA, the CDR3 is TGTGCCAGCAGCTTAGAGGCTAGCGGCGCCTACAATGAGCAGTTCTTC. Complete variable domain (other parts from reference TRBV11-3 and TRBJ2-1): EAGVVQSPRYKIIEKKQPVAFWCNPISGHNTLYWYLQNLGQGPELLIRYENEEAVDDSQLPKDRFSAERLKGVDSTLKIQPAELGDSAVYLCASSLEASGAYNEQFFGPGTRLTVL.

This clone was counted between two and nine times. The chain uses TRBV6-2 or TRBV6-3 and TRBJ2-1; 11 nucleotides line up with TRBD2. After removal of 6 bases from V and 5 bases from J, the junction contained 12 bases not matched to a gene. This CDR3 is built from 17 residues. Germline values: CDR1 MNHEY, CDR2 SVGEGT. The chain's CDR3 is CASSLSGRAGMNNEQFF. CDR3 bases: TGTGCCAGCAGCCTTAGCGGGAGGGCCGGGATGAACAATGAGCAGTTCTTC.

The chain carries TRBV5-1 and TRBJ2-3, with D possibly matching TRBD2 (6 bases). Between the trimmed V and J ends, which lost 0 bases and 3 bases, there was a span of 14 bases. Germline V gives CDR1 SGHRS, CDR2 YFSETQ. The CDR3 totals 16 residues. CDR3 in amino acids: CASSLAVGGRTDTQYF. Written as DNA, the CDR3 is TGCGCCAGCAGCTTGGCCGTTGGAGGGAGGACAGATACGCAGTATTTT.

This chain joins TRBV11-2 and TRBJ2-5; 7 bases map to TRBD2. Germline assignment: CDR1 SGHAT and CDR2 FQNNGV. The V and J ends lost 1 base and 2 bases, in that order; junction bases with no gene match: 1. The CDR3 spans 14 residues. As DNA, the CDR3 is TGTGCCAGCAGCTTAGCACTAGCGCAAGAGACCCAGTACTTC. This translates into CASSLALAQETQYF.

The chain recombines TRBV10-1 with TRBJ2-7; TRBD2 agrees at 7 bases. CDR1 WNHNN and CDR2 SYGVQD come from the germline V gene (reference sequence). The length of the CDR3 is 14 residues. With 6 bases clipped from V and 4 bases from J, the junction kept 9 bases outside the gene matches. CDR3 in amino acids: CASRERDSWYEQYF. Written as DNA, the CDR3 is TGCGCCAGCAGGGAGCGGGACTCCTGGTACGAGCAGTACTTC.

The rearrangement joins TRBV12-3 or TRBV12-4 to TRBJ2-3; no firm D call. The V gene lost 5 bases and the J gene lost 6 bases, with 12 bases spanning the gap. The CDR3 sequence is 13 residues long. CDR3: CASSTPPLDTQYF. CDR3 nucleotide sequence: TGTGCCAGCAGTACACCCCCGTTGGATACGCAGTATTTT.

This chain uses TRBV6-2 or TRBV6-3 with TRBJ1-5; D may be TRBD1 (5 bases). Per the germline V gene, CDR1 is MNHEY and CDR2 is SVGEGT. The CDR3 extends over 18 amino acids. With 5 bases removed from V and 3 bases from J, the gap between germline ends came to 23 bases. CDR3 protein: CASSPPIPRRQSNQPQHF. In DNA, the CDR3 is TGTGCCAGCAGTCCGCCCATTCCTAGGAGACAGTCCAATCAGCCCCAGCATTTT.

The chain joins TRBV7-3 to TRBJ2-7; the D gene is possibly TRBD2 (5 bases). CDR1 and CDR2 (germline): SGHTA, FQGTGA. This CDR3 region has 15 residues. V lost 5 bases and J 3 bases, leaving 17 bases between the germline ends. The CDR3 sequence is CASSPAGAKGYEQYF. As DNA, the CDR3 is TGTGCCAGCAGCCCGGCGGGCGCTAAAGGCTACGAGCAGTACTTC. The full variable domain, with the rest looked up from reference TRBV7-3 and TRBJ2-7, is GAGVSQTPSNKVTEKGKYVELRCDPISGHTALYWYRQSLGQGPEFLIYFQGTGAADDSGLPNDRFFAVRPEGSVSTLKIQRTERGDSAVYLCASSPAGAKGYEQYFGPGTRLTVT.

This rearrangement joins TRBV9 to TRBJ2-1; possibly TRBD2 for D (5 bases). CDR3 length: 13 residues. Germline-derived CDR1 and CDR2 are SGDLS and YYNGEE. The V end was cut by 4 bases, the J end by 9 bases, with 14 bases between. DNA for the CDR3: TGTGCCAGCAGCTCCATCTCAGGAGGTGAGCAGTTCTTC. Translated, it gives CASSSISGGEQFF.

The CDR3 bases are TGCGCCAGCAGCCCGGGTCAGGGGTTGCAGGCTTTCTTT. Its protein is CASSPGQGLQAFF. The chain carries TRBV4-1 and TRBJ1-1; the D gene is possibly TRBD1 (6 bases). This CDR3 spans 13 amino acids. CDR1 and CDR2 (germline): MGHRA, YSYEKL. Between the trimmed V and J ends, which lost 4 bases and 11 bases, there was a span of 17 bases.

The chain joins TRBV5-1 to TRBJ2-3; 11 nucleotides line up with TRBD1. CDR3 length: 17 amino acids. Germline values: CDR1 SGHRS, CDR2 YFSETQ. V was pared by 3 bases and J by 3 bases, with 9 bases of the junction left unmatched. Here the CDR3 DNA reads TGCGCCAGCAGCTCCCCCGGACAGGGGGCGGGTACAGATACGCAGTATTTT. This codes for CASSSPGQGAGTDTQYF.

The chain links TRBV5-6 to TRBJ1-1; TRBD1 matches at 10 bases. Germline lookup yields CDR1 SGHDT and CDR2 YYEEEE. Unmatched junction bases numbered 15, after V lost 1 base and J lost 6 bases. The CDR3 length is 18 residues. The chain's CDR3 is CASSLLEGQGLSGSEAFF. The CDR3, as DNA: TGTGCCAGCAGCTTGTTGGAGGGACAGGGGTTGTCCGGCTCTGAAGCTTTCTTT.

The CDR3 region is CASSLVGGGRQPQHF. DNA for the CDR3: TGTGCCAGCAGCTTAGTGGGCGGGGGAAGGCAGCCCCAGCATTTT. This sequence joins TRBV11-2 and TRBJ1-5; perhaps TRBD1 as D (5 bases). CDR1 is SGHAT and CDR2 is FQNNGV in the germline V gene. This CDR3 comprises 15 residues. With 1 base removed from V and 7 bases from J, the gap between germline ends came to 14 bases.

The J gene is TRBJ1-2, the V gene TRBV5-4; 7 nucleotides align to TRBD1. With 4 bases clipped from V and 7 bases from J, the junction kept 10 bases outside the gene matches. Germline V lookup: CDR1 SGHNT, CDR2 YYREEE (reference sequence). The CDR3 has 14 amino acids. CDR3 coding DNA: TGTGCCAGCAGCGACGGGACAGTTAAAAGTGGCTACACCTTC. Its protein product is CASSDGTVKSGYTF.

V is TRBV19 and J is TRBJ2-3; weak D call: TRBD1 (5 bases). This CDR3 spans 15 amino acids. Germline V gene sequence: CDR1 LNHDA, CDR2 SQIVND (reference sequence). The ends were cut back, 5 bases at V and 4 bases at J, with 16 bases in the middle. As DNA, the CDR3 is TGTGCCAGTAGTCTGGGGCTCAGTAGGCCAGATACGCAGTATTTT. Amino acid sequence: CASSLGLSRPDTQYF.

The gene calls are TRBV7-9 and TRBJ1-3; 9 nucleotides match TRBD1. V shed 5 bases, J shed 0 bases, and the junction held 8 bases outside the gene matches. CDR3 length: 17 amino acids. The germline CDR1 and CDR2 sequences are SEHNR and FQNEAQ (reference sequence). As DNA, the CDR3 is TGTGCCAGCAGCCTTAACAGGGGGCCCAGCTCTGGAAACACCATATATTTT. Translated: CASSLNRGPSSGNTIYF.

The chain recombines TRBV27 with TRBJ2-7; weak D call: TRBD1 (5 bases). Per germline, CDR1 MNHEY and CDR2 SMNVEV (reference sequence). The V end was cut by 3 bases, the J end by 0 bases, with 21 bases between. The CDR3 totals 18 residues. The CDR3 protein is CASSFRAGFDPSSYEQYF. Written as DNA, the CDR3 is TGTGCCAGCAGTTTTCGGGCAGGGTTCGACCCCAGCTCCTACGAGCAGTACTTC.

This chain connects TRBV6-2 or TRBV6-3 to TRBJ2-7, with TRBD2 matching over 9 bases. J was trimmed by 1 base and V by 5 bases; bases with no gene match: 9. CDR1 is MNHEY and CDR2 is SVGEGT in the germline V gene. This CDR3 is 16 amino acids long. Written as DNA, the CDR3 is TGTGCCAGCAGTCCAAGCGGGGGGAGATTTTCCTACGAGCAGTACTTC. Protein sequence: CASSPSGGRFSYEQYF.

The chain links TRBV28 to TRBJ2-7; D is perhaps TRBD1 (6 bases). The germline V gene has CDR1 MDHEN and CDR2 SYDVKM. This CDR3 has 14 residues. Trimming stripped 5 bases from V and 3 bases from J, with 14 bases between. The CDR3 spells CASSIQGYGYEQYF. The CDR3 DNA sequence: TGTGCCAGCAGTATACAGGGTTACGGCTACGAGCAGTACTTC.

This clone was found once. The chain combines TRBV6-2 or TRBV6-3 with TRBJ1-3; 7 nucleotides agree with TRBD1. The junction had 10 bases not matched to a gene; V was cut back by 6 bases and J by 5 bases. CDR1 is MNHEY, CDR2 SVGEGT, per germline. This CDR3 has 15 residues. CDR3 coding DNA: TGTGCCAGCAGACCTCAGACAGGGAGCCGAAACACCATATATTTT. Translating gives CASRPQTGSRNTIYF.

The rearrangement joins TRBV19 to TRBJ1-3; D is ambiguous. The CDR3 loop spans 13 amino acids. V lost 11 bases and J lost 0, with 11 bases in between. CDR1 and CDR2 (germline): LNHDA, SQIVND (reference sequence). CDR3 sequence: CASRVFSGNTIYF. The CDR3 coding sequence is TGTGCCTCCCGGGTTTTCTCTGGAAACACCATATATTTT.

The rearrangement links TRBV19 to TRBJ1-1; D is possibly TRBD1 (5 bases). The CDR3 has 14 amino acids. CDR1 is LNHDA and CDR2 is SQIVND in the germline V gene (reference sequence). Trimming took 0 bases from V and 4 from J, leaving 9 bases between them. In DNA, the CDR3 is TGTGCCAGTAGTATAGATCGGAGGGGCACTGAAGCTTTCTTT. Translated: CASSIDRRGTEAFF.

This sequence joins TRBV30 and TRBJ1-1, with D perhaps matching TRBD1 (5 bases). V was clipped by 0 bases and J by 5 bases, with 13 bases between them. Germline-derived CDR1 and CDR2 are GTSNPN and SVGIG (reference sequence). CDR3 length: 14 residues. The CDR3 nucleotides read TGTGCCTGGAGTGTAACCAGGGTTGGGACTGAAGCTTTCTTT. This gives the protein CAWSVTRVGTEAFF. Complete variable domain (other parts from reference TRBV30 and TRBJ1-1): SQTIHQWPATLVQPVGSPLSLECTVEGTSNPNLYWYRQAAGRGLQLLFYSVGIGQISSEVPQNLSASRPQDRQFILSSKKLLLSDSGFYLCAWSVTRVGTEAFFGQGTRLTVV.

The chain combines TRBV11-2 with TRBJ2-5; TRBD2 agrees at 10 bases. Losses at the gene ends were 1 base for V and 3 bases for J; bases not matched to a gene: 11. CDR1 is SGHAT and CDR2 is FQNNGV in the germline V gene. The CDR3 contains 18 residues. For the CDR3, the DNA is TGTGCCAGCAGCTTAGGGGTGGGTAGCGGGAGGTTTGAAGAGACCCAGTACTTC. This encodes CASSLGVGSGRFEETQYF.

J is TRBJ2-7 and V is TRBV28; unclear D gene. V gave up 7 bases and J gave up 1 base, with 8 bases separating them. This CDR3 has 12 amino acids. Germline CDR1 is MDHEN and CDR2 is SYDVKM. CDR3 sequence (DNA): TGTGCCAGCACTAGTTTTTCCTACGAGCAGTACTTC. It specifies CASTSFSYEQYF. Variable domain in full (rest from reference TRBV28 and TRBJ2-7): DVKVTQSSRYLVKRTGEKVFLECVQDMDHENMFWYRQDPGLGLRLIYFSYDVKMKEKGDIPEGYSVSREKKERFSLILESASTNQTSMYLCASTSFSYEQYFGPGTRLTVT.

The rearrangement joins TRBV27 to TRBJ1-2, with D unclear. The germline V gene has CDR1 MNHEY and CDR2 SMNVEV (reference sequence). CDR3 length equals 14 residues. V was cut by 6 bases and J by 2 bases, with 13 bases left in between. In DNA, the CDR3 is TGTGCCAGCAGACGACACGGGGTGAACTATGGCTACACCTTC. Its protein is CASRRHGVNYGYTF.